This T cell receptor (beta chain) emerged from a study of neurological immune-mediated disorders. Overall study findings and caveats: None of the CDR3 amino acid sequences in expanded clones turned up in more than one subject, which points to private repertoires in all groups.

This clonotype appeared a single time. Its antigen is as yet unknown. The time point: technical triplicate 2. Germline V gives CDR1 SGHVS, CDR2 FQNEAQ. The V and J ends lost 5 bases and 5 bases, in that order; junction bases with no gene match: 6. This CDR3 has 15 amino acids. The method for making cDNA was 5'RACE, and it used 10-nucleotide random UMIs. Over 160 million TCR-beta sequences from 15-18 subjects were obtained in each sequencing run. TCRdb processed the 5' RACE reads anew with MiXCR; each CDR3 protein has one entry. The data hold around 56,000 distinct CDR3 sequences, with under 30% observed a single time.

The chain carries TRBV7-8 and TRBJ2-3, with 11 positions matching TRBD2. Specimen: PBMCs. The TCR originated in a man between 60 and 70 years old with HTLV-1-associated myelopathy (HAM/TSP). As DNA, the CDR3 is TGTGCCAGCAGCGTTACTAGCGGGAGTGGAGATACGCAGTATTTT. This codes for CASSVTSGSGDTQYF.